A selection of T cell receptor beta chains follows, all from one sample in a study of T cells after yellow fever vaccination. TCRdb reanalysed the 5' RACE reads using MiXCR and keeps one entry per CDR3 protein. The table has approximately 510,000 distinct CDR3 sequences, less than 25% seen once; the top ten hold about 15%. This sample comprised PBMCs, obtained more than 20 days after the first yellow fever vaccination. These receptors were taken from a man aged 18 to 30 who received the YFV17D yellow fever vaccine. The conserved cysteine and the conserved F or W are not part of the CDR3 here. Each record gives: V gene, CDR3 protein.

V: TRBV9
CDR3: ASSVGSGGRETQY

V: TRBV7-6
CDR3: ASSSLAGVDEQY

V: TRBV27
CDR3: ASSLRLRRDSQETQY

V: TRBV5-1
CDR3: ASSLDRVNYGYT

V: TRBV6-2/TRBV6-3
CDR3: ASSYLGQGQETQY

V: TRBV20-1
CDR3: SASFQEQVLGETQY

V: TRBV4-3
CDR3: ASSQEAGGNQPQH

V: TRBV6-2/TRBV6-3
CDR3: ASITQGGGSYNEQF

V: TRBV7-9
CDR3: ASSLMQGGHGYT

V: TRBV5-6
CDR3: ASSLGLGRDTQY

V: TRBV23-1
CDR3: ASTPGEIYNEQF

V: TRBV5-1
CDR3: ASRIQEYQETQY

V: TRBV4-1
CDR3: ASSRAGTTPDEQF

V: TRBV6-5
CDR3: ASSYSPDRTLTGELF

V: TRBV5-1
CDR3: ASSLDTAGRDTIY

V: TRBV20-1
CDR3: SARTGHQPQH

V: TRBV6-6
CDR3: ASTFEAQNIQY

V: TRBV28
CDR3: ASSLAGRAARLRNTEAF

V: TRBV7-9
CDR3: ASSGGTFYNEQF